The 2 T cell receptor beta chains given below trace back to one sample, sequenced in a study of blood T cell repertoires in COVID-19. TCRdb's table, derived via immunoSEQ multiplex PCR, lists solely in-frame clones and lacks some. This repertoire shows around 270,000 clones, around 84% found once; its top ten account for 1.5% to 1.9%. The material sequenced was peripheral blood. These receptors all come from a woman aged 40-49 years who had recovered from COVID-19.

This sequence joins TRBV5-1 and TRBJ1-4; 11 nucleotides align to TRBD1. This CDR3 contains 14 residues. V lost 5 bases to trimming and J lost 6 bases; unmatched junction nucleotides: 3. Germline-derived CDR1 and CDR2 are SGHRS and YFSETQ. The CDR3 loop is CASRRGQGDEKLFF. For the CDR3, the DNA is TGCGCCAGCAGACGGGGACAGGGGGATGAAAAACTGTTTTTT.

The chain carries TRBV18 and TRBJ2-6, with 9 positions matching TRBD1. Germline CDR1 KGHSH, CDR2 LQKENI. With V trimmed by 3 bases and J by 8 bases, 5 bases remained unmatched. CDR3 length: 15 residues. CDR3 DNA: TGTGCCAGCTCACCGGACAGGGGAATGACCAACGTCCTGACTTTC. Encoded protein: CASSPDRGMTNVLTF.